This T cell receptor beta chain was retrieved from a study of T cells after posttransplantation cyclophosphamide. Findings of the study overall: After PTCy, TRB diversity resembled that of CNI/methotrexate controls. TRB overlap between skin or GI tissue T cells and blood was limited. Donor CD8+ memory clones often dominated recipient blood repertoires at later times.

Cells defined as naive were viable CD3+CD4+ or CD3+CD8+ and CCR7+CD45RA+CD45RO-CD95-CD27+CD28+. Peripheral blood was collected from the related graft donor on the marrow donation day. Turning to this clone: The antigen is undetermined.

From germline, CDR1 is MNHNS and CDR2 SASEGT. The CDR3 has 19 amino acids. V gave up 0 bases and J gave up 5 bases; unmatched junction bases: 17. Assay used: immunoSEQ multiplex PCR; TCRdb lists only in-frame clones, some missing. The table has roughly 20,000 clones, approximately 98% seen once. V and J are TRBV6-1 and TRBJ2-7; 9 positions match TRBD2. Sequenced: naive CD4+ T cells sorted from PBMCs. The receptor's source is a man between 40 and 49 years old in good health, CMV-negative, and a related stem cell transplant donor. As DNA, the CDR3 is TGTGCCAGCAGTGAAGCGAGGGTGTTAGGAGCGGGAGGTGGGAACGAGCAGTACTTC. Its protein product is CASSEARVLGAGGGNEQYF.